The 20 T cell receptor beta chains below were found in one sample sequenced in a study of OX40 agonist ivuxolimab in advanced cancers. The assay was immunoSEQ multiplex PCR, and TCRdb's table has in-frame clones only and misses some. The data show 35,000 to 45,000 clones, around 84% seen once. The sequences come from CD4+ or CD8+ T cells sorted from blood, collected in a trial of the OX40 agonist ivuxolimab. The receptors originated from an adult with an advanced solid tumor such as melanoma, head and neck, liver or kidney cancer.

The CDR3 sequence is CATGGAFF. The CDR3 DNA is TGTGCCACCGGAGGAGCTTTCTTT. V and J are TRBV6-5 and TRBJ1-1, with D uncertain. This CDR3 has 8 residues. V was clipped by 10 bases and J by 10 bases, with 7 bases between them. Germline CDR1 and CDR2: MNHEY and SVGAGI.

Here the CDR3 reads CASSETGTGGFNEQFF. Here the CDR3 DNA reads TGTGCCAGCAGTGAAACCGGGACAGGGGGTTTCAATGAGCAGTTCTTC. This sequence joins TRBV6-4 and TRBJ2-1; 11 bases line up with TRBD1. CDR3 length: 16 residues. The trim removed 3 bases at V and 6 bases at J, leaving 7 bases unmatched. Germline V lookup: CDR1 MRHNA, CDR2 SNTAGT.

V gene TRBV9 combines with J gene TRBJ2-7; D possibly corresponds to TRBD1 (5 bases). Trimming removed 4 bases at V and 0 bases at J, with 14 bases between. The germline V gene has CDR1 SGDLS and CDR2 YYNGEE. The CDR3 runs to 15 residues. The CDR3 sequence is CASSPGQGSSYEQYV. The CDR3 DNA reads as TGTGCCAGCAGCCCCGGGCAGGGAAGCTCCTACGAGCAGTACGTC.

The chain combines TRBV29-1 with TRBJ2-3; 9 positions agree with TRBD2. The CDR3 totals 15 residues. The germline V gene has CDR1 SQVTM and CDR2 ANQGSEA. V lost 3 bases, J lost 2 bases, and 6 bases stayed unmatched. CDR3 DNA sequence: TGCAGCGTTGAGTTAGCGGGGGAGACCACAGATACGCAGTATTTT. Amino acid sequence: CSVELAGETTDTQYF.

The chain uses TRBV10-3 and TRBJ1-5; D is undetermined. Deletions cut 0 bases from V and 0 bases from J, with 6 bases between. There are 15 residues in the CDR3. Germline assignment: CDR1 ENHRY and CDR2 SYGVKD. Here the CDR3 reads CAISESVTSNQPQHF. The CDR3 bases are TGTGCCATCAGTGAGTCGGTCACTAGCAATCAGCCCCAGCATTTT.

DNA for the CDR3: TGTGCCAGCAGCTACAAGTACCAAGAGACCCAGTACTTC. Translating gives CASSYKYQETQYF. The V and J genes are TRBV11-2 and TRBJ2-5; D uncertain. Germline CDR1 SGHAT, CDR2 FQNNGV. This CDR3 contains 13 residues. Deletions cut 4 bases from V and 0 bases from J, with 6 bases between.

The chain carries TRBV28 and TRBJ2-5; TRBD2 is a possible D gene (5 bases). With 6 bases removed from V and 0 bases from J, the gap between germline ends came to 11 bases. CDR1 is MDHEN and CDR2 is SYDVKM in the germline V gene. This CDR3 comprises 14 residues. The CDR3 DNA follows: TGTGCCAGCAGCTACGTGGGAGACCAAGAGACCCAGTACTTC. Translation: CASSYVGDQETQYF.

The sample holds one count of this clone. The chain has TRBV29-1 and TRBJ2-7, with a weak D call TRBD1 (6 bases). Trimming stripped 3 bases from V and 0 bases from J, with 15 bases between. The CDR3 covers 15 residues. Germline V gives CDR1 SQVTM, CDR2 ANQGSEA. The CDR3 coding sequence is TGCAGCGTTGAGACCCCAGACAGGACCTCCTACGAGCAGTACTTC. This translates into CSVETPDRTSYEQYF.

This clone was counted a single time. The chain employs TRBV9 and TRBJ1-2; D is unresolved. The V gene lost 1 base and the J gene lost 4 bases, with 11 bases spanning the gap. This CDR3 is 14 amino acids long. The germline CDR1 and CDR2 sequences are SGDLS and YYNGEE. The CDR3 DNA reads TGTGCCAGCAGCGTATCTGAACAGACCTATGGCTACACCTTC. Translated: CASSVSEQTYGYTF.

This sequence joins TRBV9 and TRBJ2-3, with TRBD2 matching 8 bases. The CDR3 totals 17 residues. The V gene's germline CDR1 is SGDLS and CDR2 YYNGEE. Germline trimming cut 4 bases from V and 0 bases from J; bases unmatched to any gene: 10. CDR3 DNA sequence: TGTGCCAGCAGCATTAGCGGGGCGACCTTTAGCACAGATACGCAGTATTTT. Amino acids: CASSISGATFSTDTQYF. Looking up the rest from reference TRBV9 and TRBJ2-3 gives the full variable domain: DSGVTQTPKHLITATGQRVTLRCSPRSGDLSVYWYQQSLDQGLQFLIQYYNGEERAKGNILERFSAQQFPDLHSELNLSSLELGDSALYFCASSISGATFSTDTQYFGPGTRLTVL.

The J gene is TRBJ1-2, the V gene TRBV4-1; D is possibly TRBD1 (6 bases). Germline CDR1 reads MGHRA; CDR2 reads YSYEKL. The CDR3 is made up of 17 amino acids. Deletions cut 2 bases from V and 3 bases from J, with 19 bases between. CDR3 in amino acids: CASSQHTRGGVDYGYTF. CDR3 in DNA: TGCGCCAGCAGCCAACATACCAGGGGAGGAGTGGACTATGGCTACACCTTC.

The rearrangement joins TRBV2 to TRBJ1-1, with D possibly being TRBD1 (5 bases). CDR1 SNHLY and CDR2 FYNNEI come from the germline V gene. Trimming removed 8 bases at V and 11 bases at J, with 15 bases between. The CDR3 is made up of 11 amino acids. For the CDR3, the DNA is TGTGCCAGCGGGGGGACGGTGAGCGCTTTCTTT. As protein: CASGGTVSAFF.

The chain combines TRBV5-4 with TRBJ2-7; possible D gene TRBD1, 7 bases. In germline, CDR1 is SGHNT, CDR2 YYREEE (reference sequence). The CDR3 is made up of 12 amino acids. V dropped 4 bases and J dropped 4 bases, with 9 bases sitting between them. The CDR3, as DNA: TGTGCCAGCAGCCCAGGGGGGTACGAGCAGTACTTC. Protein: CASSPGGYEQYF.

The chain uses TRBV5-6 and TRBJ1-6; D is uncertain. This CDR3 spans 15 amino acids. Trimming took off 6 bases at V and 4 bases at J, with 14 bases between the two ends. Germline lookup yields CDR1 SGHDT and CDR2 YYEEEE. The CDR3, as DNA: TGTGCCAGCAACGTGTGGCAGAAGTATAATTCACCCCTCCACTTT. This encodes CASNVWQKYNSPLHF. The full variable domain, with the rest looked up from reference TRBV5-6 and TRBJ1-6, is DAGVTQSPTHLIKTRGQQVTLRCSPKSGHDTVSWYQQALGQGPQFIFQYYEEEERQRGNFPDRFSGHQFPNYSSELNVNALLLGDSALYLCASNVWQKYNSPLHFGNGTRLTVT.

The CDR3, as DNA: TGTGCCAGCAGTTTATCTGCCCCGGGACAGCAAGAGACCCAGTACTTC. This translates into CASSLSAPGQQETQYF. The chain joins TRBV27 to TRBJ2-7, with TRBD1 identical over 7 bases. The end of the DNA is better explained by TRBJ2-5, so the J call may be wrong. The germline CDR1 and CDR2 sequences are MNHEY and SMNVEV (reference sequence). The CDR3 runs to 16 residues.

In this sample, this clone turned up many times. The genes are TRBV10-3 and TRBJ1-5; 11 nucleotides align to TRBD1. J was trimmed by 6 bases and V by 10 bases; bases with no gene match: 8. Germline CDR1 and CDR2: ENHRY and SYGVKD. This CDR3 has 14 amino acids. For the CDR3, the DNA is TGTGCCACCGCGGGGACAGGGGGGGCTCAGCCCCAGCATTTT. Protein sequence: CATAGTGGAQPQHF.

V is TRBV28 and J is TRBJ2-2; D is unclear. CDR1 and CDR2 from the germline V gene are MDHEN and SYDVKM. V was clipped by 3 bases and J by 2 bases, with 10 bases between them. This CDR3 comprises 15 residues. The chain's CDR3 is CASSLDGLNTGELFF. CDR3 DNA sequence: TGTGCCAGCAGTTTGGACGGCCTAAACACCGGGGAGCTGTTTTTT.

The chain couples TRBV19 to TRBJ1-1; D call uncertain. Germline values: CDR1 LNHDA, CDR2 SQIVND (reference sequence). The ends were cut back, 1 base at V and 7 bases at J, with 7 bases in the middle. This CDR3 is built from 12 residues. The CDR3 DNA follows: TGTGCCAGTAGTATAGCCCGGCATGAAGCTTTCTTT. This translates into CASSIARHEAFF.

This clone has more than one count but fewer than ten. V gene TRBV11-1 combines with J gene TRBJ2-1; 10 bases are shared with TRBD2. This CDR3 comprises 16 residues. Trimming removed 8 bases from V and 8 bases from J; junction bases left unmatched: 15. The germline gives CDR1 SGHAT, CDR2 FQDESV (reference sequence). CDR3 sequence (DNA): TGTGCCAGCGCCCTCCTCGTAGCGGGGGGTAGAGATGAGCAGTTCTTC. Encoded protein: CASALLVAGGRDEQFF.

This clone has just one count. V is TRBV10-3 and J is TRBJ1-1; no definite D call. V gave up 4 bases and J gave up 4 bases, with 13 bases separating them. This CDR3 spans 14 amino acids. Germline-derived CDR1 and CDR2 are ENHRY and SYGVKD. The CDR3 DNA reads TGTGCCATCAGTGTAGGCAAGGACGGCACTGAAGCTTTCTTT. This encodes CAISVGKDGTEAFF.